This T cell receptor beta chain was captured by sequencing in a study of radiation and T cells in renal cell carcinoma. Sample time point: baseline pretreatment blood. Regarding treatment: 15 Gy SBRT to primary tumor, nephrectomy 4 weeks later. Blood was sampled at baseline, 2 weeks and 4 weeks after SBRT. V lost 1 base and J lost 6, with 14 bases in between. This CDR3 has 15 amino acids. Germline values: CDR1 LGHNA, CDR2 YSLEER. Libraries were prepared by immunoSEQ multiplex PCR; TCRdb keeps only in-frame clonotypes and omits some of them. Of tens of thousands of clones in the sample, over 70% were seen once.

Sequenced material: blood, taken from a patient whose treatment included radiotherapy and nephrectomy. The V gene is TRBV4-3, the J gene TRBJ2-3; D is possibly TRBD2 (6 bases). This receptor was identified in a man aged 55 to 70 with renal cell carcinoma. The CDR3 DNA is TGCGCCAGCAGCCAAGTGGACGGGGGAATGGATACGCAGTATTTT. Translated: CASSQVDGGMDTQYF.